The TCR beta chain under discussion was sequenced for a study of shared clonotypes between healthy human individuals. Overall study: The donor pool was made up of two women and three men aged 18 to 49.

Study-wide points: Naive subsets generally had larger estimated richness than memory subsets. Researchers sampled only blood; tissue repertoires likely differ. Represented diversity, genetic and exposure-history alike, was limited by few donors.

The repertoire was sequenced with immunoSEQ multiplex PCR; TCRdb's copy has only in-frame clones and lacks some. The sample yields approximately 2.1 million clones, more than 85% seen once. As for this clone: Its antigen remains unidentified.

The receptor was derived from a man younger than 30 in good health. Some clones in this sample may be carry-over from other donors' samples. The specimen sequenced was naive CD4+ T cells from PBMCs. Subset indicated: CD45RA+ positively selected.

This CDR3 reads CASSEDLTGIGELFF. The CDR3 DNA is TGTGCCAGCAGTGAAGACCTCACCGGGATCGGGGAGCTGTTTTTT. This chain links TRBV25-1 with TRBJ2-2; the D gene is possibly TRBD2 (5 bases). The CDR3 spans 15 residues. Germline CDR1 MGHDK, CDR2 SYGVNS. Trimming removed 2 bases at V and 7 bases at J, with 14 bases between.